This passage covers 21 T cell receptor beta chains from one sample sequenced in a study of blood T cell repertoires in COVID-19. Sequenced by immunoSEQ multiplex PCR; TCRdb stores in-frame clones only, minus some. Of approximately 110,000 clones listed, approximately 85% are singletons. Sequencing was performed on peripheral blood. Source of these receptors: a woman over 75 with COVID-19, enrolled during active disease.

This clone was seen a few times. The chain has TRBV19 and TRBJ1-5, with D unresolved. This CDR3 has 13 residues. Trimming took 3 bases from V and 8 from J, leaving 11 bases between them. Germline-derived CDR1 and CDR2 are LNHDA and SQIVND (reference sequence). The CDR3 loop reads CASSIGQMEPQHF. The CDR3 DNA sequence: TGTGCCAGTAGTATTGGGCAAATGGAGCCCCAGCATTTT.

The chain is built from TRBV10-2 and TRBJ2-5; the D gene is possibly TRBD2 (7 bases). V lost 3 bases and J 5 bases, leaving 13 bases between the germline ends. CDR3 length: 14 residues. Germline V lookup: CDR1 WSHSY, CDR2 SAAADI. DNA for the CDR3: TGCGCCAGCAGTGACTCGGGGGGCAGGGAGACCCAGTACTTC. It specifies CASSDSGGRETQYF.

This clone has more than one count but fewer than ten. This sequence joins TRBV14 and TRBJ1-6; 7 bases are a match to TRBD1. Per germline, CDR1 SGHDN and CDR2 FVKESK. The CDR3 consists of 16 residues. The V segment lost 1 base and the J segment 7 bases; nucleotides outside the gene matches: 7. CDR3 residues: CASSQVPGTENSPLHF. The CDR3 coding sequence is TGTGCCAGCAGCCAAGTGCCCGGGACAGAGAATTCACCCCTCCACTTT.

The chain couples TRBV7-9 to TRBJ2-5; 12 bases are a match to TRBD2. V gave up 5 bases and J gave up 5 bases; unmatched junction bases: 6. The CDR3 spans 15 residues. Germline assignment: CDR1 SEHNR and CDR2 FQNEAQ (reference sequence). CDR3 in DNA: TGTGCCAGCAGCCGACGGACTAGCGGGATGGAGACCCAGTACTTC. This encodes CASSRRTSGMETQYF.

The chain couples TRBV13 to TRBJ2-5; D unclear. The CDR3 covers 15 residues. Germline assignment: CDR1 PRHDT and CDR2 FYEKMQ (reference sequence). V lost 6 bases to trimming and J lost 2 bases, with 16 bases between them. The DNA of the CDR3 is TGTGCCAGCAGTCAGAATTTGGGCATTCAAGAGACCCAGTACTTC. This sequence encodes CASSQNLGIQETQYF.

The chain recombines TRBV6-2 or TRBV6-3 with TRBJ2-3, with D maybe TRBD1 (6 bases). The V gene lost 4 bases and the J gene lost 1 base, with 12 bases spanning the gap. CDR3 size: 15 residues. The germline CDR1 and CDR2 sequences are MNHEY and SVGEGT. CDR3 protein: CASSSPGHRTDTQYF. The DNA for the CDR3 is TGTGCCAGCAGTTCCCCGGGACACCGCACAGATACGCAGTATTTT.

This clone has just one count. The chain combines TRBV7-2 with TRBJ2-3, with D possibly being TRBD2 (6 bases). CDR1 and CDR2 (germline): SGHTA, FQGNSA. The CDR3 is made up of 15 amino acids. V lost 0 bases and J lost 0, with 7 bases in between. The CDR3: CASSLASGSTDTQYF. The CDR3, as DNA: TGTGCCAGCAGCTTAGCTAGCGGAAGCACAGATACGCAGTATTTT.

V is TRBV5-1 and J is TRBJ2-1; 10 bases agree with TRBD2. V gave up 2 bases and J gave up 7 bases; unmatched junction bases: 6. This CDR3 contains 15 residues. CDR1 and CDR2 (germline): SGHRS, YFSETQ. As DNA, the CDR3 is TGCGCCAGCAGCTTCGCTAGCGGGAGTGGTAATGAGCAGTTCTTC. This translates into CASSFASGSGNEQFF.

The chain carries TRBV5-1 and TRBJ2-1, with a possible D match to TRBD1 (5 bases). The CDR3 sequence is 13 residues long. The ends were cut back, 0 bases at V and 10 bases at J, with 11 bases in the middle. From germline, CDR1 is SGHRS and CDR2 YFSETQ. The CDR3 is CASSLDGAGEQFF. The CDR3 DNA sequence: TGCGCCAGCAGCTTGGATGGGGCAGGGGAGCAGTTCTTC. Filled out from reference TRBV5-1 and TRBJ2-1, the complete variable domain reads KAGVTQTPRYLIKTRGQQVTLSCSPISGHRSVSWYQQTPGQGLQFLFEYFSETQRNKGNFPGRFSGRQFSNSRSEMNVSTLELGDSALYLCASSLDGAGEQFFGPGTRLTVL.

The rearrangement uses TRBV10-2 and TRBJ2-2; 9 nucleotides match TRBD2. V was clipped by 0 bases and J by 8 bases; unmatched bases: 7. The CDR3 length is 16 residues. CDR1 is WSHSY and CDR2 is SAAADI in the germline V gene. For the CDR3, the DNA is TGCGCCAGCAGTGAGTCGGCGGTAGCGGGAGTTGGGGAGCTGTTTTTT. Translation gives CASSESAVAGVGELFF.

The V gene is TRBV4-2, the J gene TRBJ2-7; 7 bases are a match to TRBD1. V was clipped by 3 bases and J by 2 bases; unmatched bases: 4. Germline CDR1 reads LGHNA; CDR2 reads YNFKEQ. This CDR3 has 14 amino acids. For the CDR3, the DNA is TGTGCCAGCAGCCAGGGGACAGTGGCCTACGAGCAGTACTTC. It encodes CASSQGTVAYEQYF.

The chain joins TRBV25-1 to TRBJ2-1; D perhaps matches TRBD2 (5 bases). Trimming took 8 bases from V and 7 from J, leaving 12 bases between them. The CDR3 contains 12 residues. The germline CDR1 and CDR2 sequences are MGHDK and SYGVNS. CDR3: CASRAGLNEQFF. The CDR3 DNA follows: TGTGCCAGCCGCGCGGGCTTGAATGAGCAGTTCTTC.

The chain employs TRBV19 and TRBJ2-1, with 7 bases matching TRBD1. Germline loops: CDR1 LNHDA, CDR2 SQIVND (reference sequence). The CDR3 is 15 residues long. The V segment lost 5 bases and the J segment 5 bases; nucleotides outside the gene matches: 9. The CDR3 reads CASSLRQGWDNEQFF. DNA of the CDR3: TGTGCCAGTAGTTTACGACAGGGCTGGGACAATGAGCAGTTCTTC.

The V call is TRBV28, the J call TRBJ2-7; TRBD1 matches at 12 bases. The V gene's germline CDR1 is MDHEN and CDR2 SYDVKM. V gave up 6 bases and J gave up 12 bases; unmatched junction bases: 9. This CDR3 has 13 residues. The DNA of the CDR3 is TGTGCCAGCAGCTCCCGGGACAGGGGGCAGCCGTACTTC. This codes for CASSSRDRGQPYF.

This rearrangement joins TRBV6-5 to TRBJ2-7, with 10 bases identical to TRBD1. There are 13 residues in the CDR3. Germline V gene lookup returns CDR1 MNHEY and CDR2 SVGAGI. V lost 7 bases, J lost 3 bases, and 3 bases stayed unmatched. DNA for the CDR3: TGTGCCAGCATGACAGGGGGCCGCTACGAGCAGTACTTC. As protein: CASMTGGRYEQYF.

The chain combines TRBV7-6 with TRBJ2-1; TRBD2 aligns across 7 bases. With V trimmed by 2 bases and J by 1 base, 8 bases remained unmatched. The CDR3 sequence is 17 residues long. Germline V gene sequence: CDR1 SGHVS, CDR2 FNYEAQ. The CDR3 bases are TGTGCCAGCAGCTTAACATCGGGAGGCTGGTCCTACAATGAGCAGTTCTTC. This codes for CASSLTSGGWSYNEQFF.

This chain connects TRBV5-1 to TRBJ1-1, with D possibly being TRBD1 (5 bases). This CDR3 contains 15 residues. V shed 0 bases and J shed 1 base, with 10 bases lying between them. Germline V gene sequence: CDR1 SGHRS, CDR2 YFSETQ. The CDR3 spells CASSLGGGENTEAFF. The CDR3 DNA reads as TGCGCCAGCAGCTTGGGCGGGGGGGAGAACACTGAAGCTTTCTTT.

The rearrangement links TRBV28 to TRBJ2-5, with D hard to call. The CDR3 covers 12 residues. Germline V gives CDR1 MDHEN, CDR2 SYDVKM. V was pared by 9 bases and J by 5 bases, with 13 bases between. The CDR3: CASSARMETQYF. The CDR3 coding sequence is TGTGCCAGTTCGGCGCGGATGGAGACCCAGTACTTC.

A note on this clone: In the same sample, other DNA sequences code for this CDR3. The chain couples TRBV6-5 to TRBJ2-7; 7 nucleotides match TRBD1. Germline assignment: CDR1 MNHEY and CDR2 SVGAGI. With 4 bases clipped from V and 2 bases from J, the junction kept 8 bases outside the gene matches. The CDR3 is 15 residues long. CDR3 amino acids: CASSSPGQTTYEQYF. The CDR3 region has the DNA TGTGCCAGCAGTTCTCCGGGACAGACGACCTACGAGCAGTACTTC.

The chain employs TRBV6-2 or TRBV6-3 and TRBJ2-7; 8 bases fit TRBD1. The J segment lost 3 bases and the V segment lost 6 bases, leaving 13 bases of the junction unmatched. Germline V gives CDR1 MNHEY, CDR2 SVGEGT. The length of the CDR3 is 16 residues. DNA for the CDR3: TGTGCCAGCAGCGCCACCCAGGGGGCGCGTAGCTACGAGCAGTACTTC. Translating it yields CASSATQGARSYEQYF.

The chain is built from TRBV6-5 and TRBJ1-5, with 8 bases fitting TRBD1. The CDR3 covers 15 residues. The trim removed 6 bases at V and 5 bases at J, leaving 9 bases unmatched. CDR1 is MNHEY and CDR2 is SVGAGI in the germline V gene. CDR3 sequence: CASRPRQGSDQPQHF. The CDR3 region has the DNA TGTGCCAGCAGACCCCGACAGGGGAGCGATCAGCCCCAGCATTTT.